The 2 T cell receptor beta chains below were found in one sample sequenced in a study of blood T cell repertoires in COVID-19. The method was immunoSEQ multiplex PCR; TCRdb's version includes in-frame clones alone and lacks a portion of them. The sample lists about 110,000 clones, about four fifths seen once, with approximately 15% in the top ten. The specimen sequenced was peripheral blood. These receptors came from a woman aged 60-75 years with acute or convalescent COVID-19.

This clone has a handful of counts. V usage is TRBV7-9 and J usage is TRBJ1-6; TRBD1 might be the D (6 bases). This CDR3 region has 12 residues. In germline, CDR1 is SEHNR, CDR2 FQNEAQ (reference sequence). V lost 5 bases and J lost 13, with 12 bases in between. The CDR3: CASSVQDSPLHF. The CDR3 nucleotides read TGTGCCAGCAGCGTCCAGGACAGCCCCCTCCACTTT.

The V gene is TRBV2, the J gene TRBJ1-5; 8 bases are a match to TRBD1. V was clipped by 6 bases and J by 1 base; unmatched bases: 2. This CDR3 is built from 14 residues. CDR1 is SNHLY, CDR2 FYNNEI, per germline. The CDR3 coding sequence is TGTGCCAGCAGACAGGGGGACAGCAATCAGCCCCAGCATTTT. Its translation is CASRQGDSNQPQHF.